This T cell receptor (beta chain) was sequenced during a study of blood T cell repertoires in COVID-19. At the level of the study: Italy, Spain and the United States were the sources of the convalescent and acute COVID-19 samples.

Using immunoSEQ multiplex PCR, the repertoire was profiled, and TCRdb retains in-frame clones only, with some absent. The data show around 110,000 clones, with over 60% seen just once and around 4.4% held by the top ten. Germline CDR1 reads MNHEY; CDR2 reads SVGAGI. Trimming shortened V by 5 bases and J by 0 bases, and 10 bases separated the two germline ends. The CDR3 is 15 amino acids. In its sample, this clone was seen a few times. This rearrangement joins TRBV6-5 to TRBJ1-4, with D uncertain. What was sequenced was peripheral blood. The TCR originated in a man in his 70s with acute or convalescent COVID-19. CDR3 sequence reads: CASSLISATNEKLFF. CDR3 nucleotide sequence: TGTGCCAGCAGTCTTATCTCTGCAACTAATGAAAAACTGTTTTTT.